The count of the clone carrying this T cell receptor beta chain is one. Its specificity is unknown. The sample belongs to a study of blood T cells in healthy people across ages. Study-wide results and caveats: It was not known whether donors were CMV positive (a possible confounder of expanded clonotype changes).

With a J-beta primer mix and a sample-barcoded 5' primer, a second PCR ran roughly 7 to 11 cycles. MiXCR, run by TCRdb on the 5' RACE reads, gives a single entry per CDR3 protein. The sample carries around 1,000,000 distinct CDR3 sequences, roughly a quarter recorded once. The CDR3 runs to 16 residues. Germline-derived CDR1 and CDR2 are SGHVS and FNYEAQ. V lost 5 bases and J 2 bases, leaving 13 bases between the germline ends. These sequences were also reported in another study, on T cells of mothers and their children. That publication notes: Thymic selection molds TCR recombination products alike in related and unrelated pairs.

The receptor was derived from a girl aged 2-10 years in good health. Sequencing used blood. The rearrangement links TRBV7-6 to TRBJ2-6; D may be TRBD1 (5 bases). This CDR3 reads CASSPVAGTGANVLTF. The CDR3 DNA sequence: TGTGCCAGCAGCCCTGTAGCAGGGACTGGGGCCAACGTCCTGACTTTC.